The present TCR beta chain was sequenced within a study of cytomegalovirus exposure and HLA in healthy donors. Findings of the study overall: Most observed TCR sequences were rare, whereas some public TCRs were detected in many donors. Among donors in an Asian-associated ancestry cluster, a later analysis reportedly found fewer N-insertions than the approximately 670-donor mean. The study recorded 150 to 200 TCR beta chains that were cytomegalovirus-associated.

This CDR3 has 16 residues. V dropped 0 bases and J dropped 8; count of bases not matched to a gene: 6. Germline CDR1 is LGHNA and CDR2 is YNFKEQ. PCR was performed using 60 Vbeta and 13 Jbeta primers. Some clones are missing from TCRdb's copy, which holds only in-frame ones; the method was immunoSEQ multiplex PCR. Of some 78,000 clones listed, roughly 80% are singletons. This clone appeared once. The antigen remains undetermined. Material for sequencing was PBMCs. The origin of this receptor is a man between 50 and 59 years old in good health and CMV-seropositive. V is TRBV4-2 and J is TRBJ2-2, with 10 positions matching TRBD2. This CDR3 reads CASSQEASGSWGELFF. CDR3 nucleotides: TGTGCCAGCAGCCAAGAGGCTAGCGGGAGTTGGGGGGAGCTGTTTTTT.